The 21 T cell receptor beta chains below were found in one sample sequenced in a study of blood T cells in healthy people across ages. A second PCR, run for roughly 6 to 11 cycles, used a sample-barcoded 5' primer plus a J-beta primer mix. TCRdb re-analysed the 5' RACE reads in MiXCR, keeping a single row per CDR3 protein. Found here are hundreds of thousands of distinct CDR3 sequences, just over 55% of them singletons; the top ten hold 25% to 30%. The sequenced sample consisted of blood. These receptors all come from a man between 40 and 49 years old in good health.

The V and J genes are TRBV20-1 and TRBJ1-2; D ambiguous. Germline lookup yields CDR1 DFQATT and CDR2 SNEGSKA (reference sequence). The CDR3 consists of 13 residues. Deletions cut 5 bases from V and 1 base from J, with 11 bases between. The CDR3 DNA follows: TGCAGTGCTCCCGTGCCGGTTAACTATGGCTACACCTTC. It yields the protein CSAPVPVNYGYTF.

The chain joins TRBV7-8 to TRBJ2-7; 8 bases match TRBD1. The CDR3 loop spans 16 amino acids. Unmatched junction bases numbered 12, after V lost 5 bases and J lost 3 bases. The germline CDR1 and CDR2 sequences are SGHVS and FQNEAQ. The CDR3 spells CASSQRQGTAFYEQYF. The CDR3, as DNA: TGTGCCAGCAGCCAAAGACAGGGGACGGCATTCTACGAGCAGTACTTC.

This sequence joins TRBV12-3 or TRBV12-4 and TRBJ2-1; 7 nucleotides match TRBD2. V shed 6 bases and J 2 bases; nucleotides not matched to a gene: 4. There are 14 residues in the CDR3. The CDR3 loop reads CASRLLAAYNEQFF. The CDR3 bases are TGTGCCAGCAGGCTCCTAGCGGCCTACAATGAGCAGTTCTTC.

This clonotype was detected once. This chain connects TRBV20-1 to TRBJ1-2; D remains unclear. V lost 6 bases and J lost 5, with 10 bases in between. CDR1 is DFQATT and CDR2 is SNEGSKA in the germline V gene (reference sequence). The CDR3 covers 11 residues. CDR3 DNA: TGCAGTGCCCCGTCCGTATATGGCTACACCTTC. Translating it yields CSAPSVYGYTF.

The V and J genes are TRBV20-1 and TRBJ2-5, with 8 nucleotides matching TRBD1. The J call may be in error: the DNA end matches TRBJ2-7 better. The CDR3 covers 12 residues. CDR1 and CDR2 from the germline V gene are DFQATT and SNEGSKA (reference sequence). In DNA form, the CDR3 reads TGCAGTGCCCCGACAGGGGCCTACGAGCAGTACTTC. The encoded protein is CSAPTGAYEQYF.

The rearrangement uses TRBV7-2 and TRBJ1-2; D possibly corresponds to TRBD1 (5 bases). With 6 bases removed from V and 3 bases from J, the gap between germline ends came to 17 bases. Per germline, CDR1 SGHTA and CDR2 FQGNSA. There are 15 residues in the CDR3. The DNA for the CDR3 is TGTGCCAGCAGTACGGCCTTCAGGGTTGACTATGGCTACACCTTC. This sequence encodes CASSTAFRVDYGYTF.

The chain links TRBV15 to TRBJ1-2, with D uncertain. The V end lost 3 bases, the J end lost 0 bases, and 11 bases lay between the germline ends. The CDR3 runs to 15 residues. The V gene's germline CDR1 is LNHNV and CDR2 YYDKDF (reference sequence). CDR3 loop: CATSSSMRPNYGYTF. The CDR3 DNA is TGTGCCACCAGCAGTTCCATGCGCCCTAACTATGGCTACACCTTC.

This chain links TRBV6-5 with TRBJ2-5; 7 bases align to TRBD2. The V segment lost 0 bases and the J segment 12 bases; nucleotides outside the gene matches: 7. CDR1 MNHEY and CDR2 SVGAGI come from the germline V gene. The CDR3 runs 13 residues. The CDR3 is CASSYSERGREYF. Written as DNA, the CDR3 is TGTGCCAGCAGTTACTCAGAGCGGGGCAGGGAGTACTTC.

This clonotype appeared a few times. The genes are TRBV29-1 and TRBJ1-4; the D is unclear. CDR3 length: 14 amino acids. The germline V gene encodes CDR1 SQVTM and CDR2 ANQGSEA. Trimming took 7 bases from V and 2 from J, leaving 14 bases between them. CDR3 amino acids: CSAGTLGTNEKLFF. CDR3 sequence (DNA): TGCAGCGCAGGTACCCTGGGGACTAATGAAAAACTGTTTTTT.

The rearrangement links TRBV5-1 to TRBJ2-7; 9 bases align to TRBD1. CDR1 and CDR2 from the germline V gene are SGHRS and YFSETQ. The J segment lost 0 bases and the V segment lost 0 bases, leaving 4 bases of the junction unmatched. The length of the CDR3 is 16 residues. The CDR3 region is CASSLAGGQGSYEQYF. The CDR3 DNA follows: TGCGCCAGCAGCTTGGCCGGGGGACAGGGCTCCTACGAGCAGTACTTC. Full variable domain (rest looked up from reference TRBV5-1 and TRBJ2-7): KAGVTQTPRYLIKTRGQQVTLSCSPISGHRSVSWYQQTPGQGLQFLFEYFSETQRNKGNFPGRFSGRQFSNSRSEMNVSTLELGDSALYLCASSLAGGQGSYEQYFGPGTRLTVT.

V and J are TRBV28 and TRBJ2-1; D gene ambiguous. The V and J ends lost 5 bases and 6 bases respectively, with 8 bases between them. Germline lookup yields CDR1 MDHEN and CDR2 SYDVKM. The CDR3 has 12 residues. The CDR3 DNA reads as TGTGCCAGCAGTGCCCCGATCAATGAGCAGTTCTTC. Its protein product is CASSAPINEQFF.

This chain joins TRBV5-1 and TRBJ2-6; 8 nucleotides match TRBD1. CDR3 length: 18 residues. The germline CDR1 and CDR2 sequences are SGHRS and YFSETQ. The V and J ends lost 4 bases and 0 bases, in that order; junction bases with no gene match: 9. The CDR3 nucleotides read TGCGCCAGCAGCGCCTCACAGGGGGTGGTCTCTGGGGCCAACGTCCTGACTTTC. This gives the protein CASSASQGVVSGANVLTF.

The chain carries TRBV5-1 and TRBJ2-2; no definite D call. CDR1 and CDR2 from the germline V gene are SGHRS and YFSETQ. The V end was cut by 0 bases, the J end by 1 base, with 10 bases between. The CDR3 is made up of 16 amino acids. The CDR3 region is CASSLGLGGNTGELFF. CDR3 in DNA: TGCGCCAGCAGCTTGGGACTCGGCGGGAACACCGGGGAGCTGTTTTTT. The full variable domain, completed using reference TRBV5-1 and TRBJ2-2, is KAGVTQTPRYLIKTRGQQVTLSCSPISGHRSVSWYQQTPGQGLQFLFEYFSETQRNKGNFPGRFSGRQFSNSRSEMNVSTLELGDSALYLCASSLGLGGNTGELFFGEGSRLTVL.

This chain links TRBV7-9 with TRBJ1-5; D gene uncertain. Germline V gene sequence: CDR1 SEHNR, CDR2 FQNEAQ (reference sequence). Trimming removed 7 bases at V and 6 bases at J, with 25 bases between. The CDR3 runs 17 residues. This CDR3 is CASTTFVEEWASQPQHF. Here the CDR3 DNA reads TGTGCCAGCACCACTTTCGTGGAAGAGTGGGCGAGTCAGCCCCAGCATTTT.

In its sample, this clonotype was seen many times. The rearrangement uses TRBV20-1 and TRBJ2-7; D not certain. V was trimmed by 5 bases and J by 4 bases, leaving 9 bases between them. The length of the CDR3 is 11 residues. Per the germline V gene, CDR1 is DFQATT and CDR2 is SNEGSKA (reference sequence). CDR3 in amino acids: CSAGGFYEQYF. For the CDR3, the DNA is TGCAGTGCTGGCGGATTTTACGAGCAGTACTTC.

This clonotype was seen a single time. The J gene is TRBJ2-1, the V gene TRBV28; D is perhaps TRBD1 or TRBD2 (6 bases each). Germline CDR1 MDHEN, CDR2 SYDVKM. The CDR3 consists of 14 residues. Trimming shortened V by 6 bases and J by 7 bases, and 16 bases separated the two germline ends. In DNA, the CDR3 is TGTGCCAGCAGCCTCAGCCGGAGGGGGAATGAGCAGTTCTTC. This translates into CASSLSRRGNEQFF.

This clonotype was seen only a few times. The chain carries TRBV7-3 and TRBJ2-5, with 7 bases identical to TRBD1. The J segment lost 2 bases and the V segment lost 5 bases, leaving 5 bases of the junction unmatched. Looked up from germline, CDR1 is SGHTA and CDR2 is FQGTGA. The CDR3 contains 14 residues. The CDR3 spells CASSPSRGQETQYF. The CDR3 DNA reads TGTGCCAGCAGCCCTAGCAGGGGGCAAGAGACCCAGTACTTC.

The V and J genes are TRBV27 and TRBJ2-7; D gene uncertain. Per germline, CDR1 MNHEY and CDR2 SMNVEV (reference sequence). This CDR3 spans 13 amino acids. Trimming stripped 4 bases from V and 6 bases from J, with 13 bases between. The CDR3 loop is CASSYRVGREQYF. CDR3 sequence (DNA): TGTGCCAGCAGTTACCGGGTTGGGCGCGAGCAGTACTTC.

In the case of this clonotype: At one boundary the junction diverges from the germline segment, which might be a read error. The rearrangement uses TRBV6-2 or TRBV6-3 and TRBJ1-5; D ambiguous. Germline V gene sequence: CDR1 MNHEY, CDR2 SVGEGT. The CDR3 is made up of 16 amino acids. This CDR3 reads CASSYRIRAVDQAQHF. The CDR3 DNA sequence: TGTGCCAGCAGTTACAGAATACGGGCAGTAGATCAGGCCCAGCATTTT.

This chain uses TRBV5-1 with TRBJ2-7; 7 bases are shared with TRBD1. The closer fit of TRBJ2-5 to the DNA end suggests the J call may be wrong. The CDR3 has 14 amino acids. Per the germline V gene, CDR1 is SGHRS and CDR2 is YFSETQ. The CDR3 region is CASSSTGQQETQYF. The CDR3 nucleotides read TGCGCCAGCAGTTCAACGGGACAGCAAGAGACCCAGTACTTC.

This clonotype was seen more than once but under ten times. The J gene is TRBJ1-2, the V gene TRBV12-3 or TRBV12-4; 7 nucleotides align to TRBD1. Trimming cost V 4 bases and J 0 bases; bases outside gene matches: 14. The CDR3 is 18 amino acids. CDR3 sequence (DNA): TGTGCCAGCAGTTACCGACGAGGGCGAGGGACAGCTAACTATGGCTACACCTTC. It translates to CASSYRRGRGTANYGYTF.